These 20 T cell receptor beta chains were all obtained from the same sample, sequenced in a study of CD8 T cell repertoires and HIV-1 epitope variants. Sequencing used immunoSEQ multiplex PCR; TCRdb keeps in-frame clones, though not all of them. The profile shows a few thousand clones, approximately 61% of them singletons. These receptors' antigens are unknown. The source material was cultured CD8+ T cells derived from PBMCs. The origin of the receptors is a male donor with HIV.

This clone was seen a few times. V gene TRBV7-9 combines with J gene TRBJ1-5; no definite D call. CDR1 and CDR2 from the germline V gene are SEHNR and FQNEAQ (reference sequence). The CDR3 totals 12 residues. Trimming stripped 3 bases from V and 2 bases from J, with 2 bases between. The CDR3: CASSFGNQPQHF. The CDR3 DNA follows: TGTGCCAGCAGCTTTGGCAATCAGCCCCAGCATTTT. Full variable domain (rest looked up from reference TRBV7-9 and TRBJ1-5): DTGVSQNPRHKITKRGQNVTFRCDPISEHNRLYWYRQTLGQGPEFLTYFQNEAQLEKSRLLSDRFSAERPKGSFSTLEIQRTEQGDSAMYLCASSFGNQPQHFGDGTRLSIL.

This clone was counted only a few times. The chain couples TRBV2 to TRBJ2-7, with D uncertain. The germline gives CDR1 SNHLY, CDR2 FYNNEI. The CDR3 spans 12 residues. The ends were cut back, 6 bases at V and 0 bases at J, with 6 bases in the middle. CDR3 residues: CASSPSSYEQYF. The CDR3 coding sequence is TGTGCCAGCAGCCCTAGCTCCTACGAGCAGTACTTC.

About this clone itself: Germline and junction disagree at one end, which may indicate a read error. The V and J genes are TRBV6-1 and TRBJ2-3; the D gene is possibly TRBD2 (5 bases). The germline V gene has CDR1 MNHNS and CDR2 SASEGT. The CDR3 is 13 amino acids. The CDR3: CASTELEADTQYF. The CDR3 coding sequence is TGTGCCAGCACTGAACTAGAAGCAGATACGCAGTATTTT.

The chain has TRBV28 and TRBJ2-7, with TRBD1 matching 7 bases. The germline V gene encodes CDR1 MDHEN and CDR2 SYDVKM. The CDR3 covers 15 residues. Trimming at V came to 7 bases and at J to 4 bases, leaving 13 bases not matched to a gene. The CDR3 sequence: CASILGGSKWYEQYF. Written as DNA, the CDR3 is TGTGCCAGCATCCTAGGGGGCAGCAAGTGGTACGAGCAGTACTTC.

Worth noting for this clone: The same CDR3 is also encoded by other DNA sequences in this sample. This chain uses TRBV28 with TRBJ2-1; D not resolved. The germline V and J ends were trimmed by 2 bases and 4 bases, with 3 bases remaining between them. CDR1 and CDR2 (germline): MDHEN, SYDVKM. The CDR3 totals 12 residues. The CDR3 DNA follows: TGTGCCAGCAGTTTAGAGTACAATGAGCAGTTCTTC. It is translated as CASSLEYNEQFF.

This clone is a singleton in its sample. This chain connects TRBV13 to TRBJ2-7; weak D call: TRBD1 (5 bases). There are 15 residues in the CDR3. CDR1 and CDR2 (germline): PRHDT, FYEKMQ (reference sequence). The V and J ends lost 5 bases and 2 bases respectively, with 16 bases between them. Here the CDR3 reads CASSPGGSGPYEQYF. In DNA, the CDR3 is TGTGCCAGCAGCCCCGGCGGATCAGGGCCCTACGAGCAGTACTTC.

CDR3 region: CASSPSGGAADTQYF. The CDR3 DNA sequence: TGTGCCAGCAGTCCCAGCGGGGGGGCCGCCGATACGCAGTATTTT. This sequence joins TRBV27 and TRBJ2-3; 10 bases are shared with TRBD2. The CDR3 runs to 15 residues. With V trimmed by 5 bases and J by 6 bases, 8 bases remained unmatched. CDR1 is MNHEY, CDR2 SMNVEV, per germline (reference sequence).

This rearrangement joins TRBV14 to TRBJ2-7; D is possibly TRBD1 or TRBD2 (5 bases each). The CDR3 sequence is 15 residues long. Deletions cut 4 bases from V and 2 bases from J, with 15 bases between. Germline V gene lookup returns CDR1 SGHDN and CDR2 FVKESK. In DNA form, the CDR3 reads TGTGCCAGCAGCCCGGGACCCAATATTCCCTACGAGCAGTACTTC. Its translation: CASSPGPNIPYEQYF. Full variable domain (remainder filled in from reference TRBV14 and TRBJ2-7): EAGVTQFPSHSVIEKGQTVTLRCDPISGHDNLYWYRRVMGKEIKFLLHFVKESKQDESGMPNNRFLAERTGGTYSTLKVQPAELEDSGVYFCASSPGPNIPYEQYFGPGTRLTVT.

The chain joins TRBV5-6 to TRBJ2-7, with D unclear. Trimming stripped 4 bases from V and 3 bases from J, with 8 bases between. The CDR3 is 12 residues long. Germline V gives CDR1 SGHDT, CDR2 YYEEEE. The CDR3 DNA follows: TGTGCCAGCAGCCTGGGTGTCTACGAGCAGTACTTC. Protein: CASSLGVYEQYF.

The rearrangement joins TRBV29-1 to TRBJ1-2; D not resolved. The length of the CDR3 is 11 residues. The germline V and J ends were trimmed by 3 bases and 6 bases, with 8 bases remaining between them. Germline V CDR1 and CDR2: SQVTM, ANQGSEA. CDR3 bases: TGCAGCGTTGAGTCAGGTCATGGCTACACCTTC. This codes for CSVESGHGYTF. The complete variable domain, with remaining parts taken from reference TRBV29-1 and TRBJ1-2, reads SAVISQKPSRDICQRGTSLTIQCQVDSQVTMMFWYRQQPGQSLTLIATANQGSEATYESGFVIDKFPISRPNLTFSTLTVSNMSPEDSSIYLCSVESGHGYTFGSGTRLTVV.

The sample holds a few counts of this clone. The CDR3 sequence: CASSEATRVTGTANVLTF. As DNA, the CDR3 is TGTGCCAGCAGTGAAGCGACGAGGGTGACAGGCACTGCCAACGTCCTGACTTTC. The rearrangement links TRBV6-1 to TRBJ2-6; D perhaps matches TRBD1 (6 bases). The germline V and J ends were trimmed by 0 bases and 7 bases, with 19 bases remaining between them. CDR3 length: 18 amino acids. Germline CDR1 and CDR2: MNHNS and SASEGT.

In DNA form, the CDR3 reads TGTGCCAGTAGTATGGAGACTCCGGGACTAGCCAGGGATGAGCAGTTCTTC. This gives the protein CASSMETPGLARDEQFF. This chain connects TRBV19 to TRBJ2-1; TRBD2 agrees at 9 bases. The CDR3 runs to 17 residues. The germline V gene has CDR1 LNHDA and CDR2 SQIVND (reference sequence). V lost 3 bases to trimming and J lost 8 bases; unmatched junction nucleotides: 14.

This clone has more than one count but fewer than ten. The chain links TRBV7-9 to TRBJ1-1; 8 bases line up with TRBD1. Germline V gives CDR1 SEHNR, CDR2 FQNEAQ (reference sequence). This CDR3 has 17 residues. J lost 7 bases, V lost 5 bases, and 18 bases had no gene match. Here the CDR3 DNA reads TGTGCCAGCAGCCTCGTCCCGGGACAGGTTTCGGACAATGAAGCTTTCTTT. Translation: CASSLVPGQVSDNEAFF.

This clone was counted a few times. CDR3 nucleotide sequence: TGTGCCAGCAGCTTGTCAGGAGGGAACGAGCAGTACTTC. It translates to CASSLSGGNEQYF. The V gene is TRBV5-4, the J gene TRBJ2-7; D is perhaps TRBD2 (6 bases). This CDR3 has 13 amino acids. Germline V lookup: CDR1 SGHNT, CDR2 YYREEE (reference sequence). Between the trimmed V and J ends, which lost 1 base and 5 bases, there was a span of 10 bases.

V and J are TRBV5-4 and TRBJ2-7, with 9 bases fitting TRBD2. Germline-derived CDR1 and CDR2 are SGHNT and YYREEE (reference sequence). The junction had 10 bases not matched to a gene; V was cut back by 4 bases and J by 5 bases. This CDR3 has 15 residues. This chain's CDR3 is CASSPSWVAGDEQYF. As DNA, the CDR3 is TGTGCCAGCAGCCCATCGTGGGTAGCGGGGGACGAGCAGTACTTC.

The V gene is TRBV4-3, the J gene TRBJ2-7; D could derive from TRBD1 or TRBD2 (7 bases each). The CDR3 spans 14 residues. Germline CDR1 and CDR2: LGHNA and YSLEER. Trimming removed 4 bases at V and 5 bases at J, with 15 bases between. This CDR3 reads CASSREGGGHEQYF. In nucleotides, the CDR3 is TGCGCCAGCAGCCGAGAGGGAGGGGGCCACGAGCAGTACTTC.

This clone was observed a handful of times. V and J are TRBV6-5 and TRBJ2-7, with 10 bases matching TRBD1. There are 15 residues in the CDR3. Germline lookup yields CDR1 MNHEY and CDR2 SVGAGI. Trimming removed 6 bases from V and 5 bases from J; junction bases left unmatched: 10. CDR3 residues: CASSESGTGADEQYF. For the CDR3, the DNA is TGTGCCAGCAGCGAATCCGGGACAGGGGCCGACGAGCAGTACTTC.

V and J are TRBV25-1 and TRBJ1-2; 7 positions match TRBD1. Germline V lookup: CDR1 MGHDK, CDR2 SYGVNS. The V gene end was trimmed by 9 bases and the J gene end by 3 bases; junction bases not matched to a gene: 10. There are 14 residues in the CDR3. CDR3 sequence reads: CASFSSGTDYGYTF. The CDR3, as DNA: TGTGCCAGTTTTTCATCCGGGACAGACTATGGCTACACCTTC.

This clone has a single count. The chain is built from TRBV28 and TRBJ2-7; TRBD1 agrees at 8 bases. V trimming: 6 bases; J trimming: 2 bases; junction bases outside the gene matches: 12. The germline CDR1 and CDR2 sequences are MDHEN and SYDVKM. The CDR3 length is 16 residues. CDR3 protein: CASSQSRDRRTYEQYF. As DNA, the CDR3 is TGTGCCAGCAGCCAATCCCGGGACAGGCGTACCTACGAGCAGTACTTC.

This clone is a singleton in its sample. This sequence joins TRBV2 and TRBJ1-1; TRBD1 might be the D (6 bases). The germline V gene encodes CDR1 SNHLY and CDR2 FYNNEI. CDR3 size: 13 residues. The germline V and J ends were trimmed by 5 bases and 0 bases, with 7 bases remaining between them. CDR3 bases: TGTGCCAGCAGTACAGGGTTGAACACTGAAGCTTTCTTT. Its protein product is CASSTGLNTEAFF. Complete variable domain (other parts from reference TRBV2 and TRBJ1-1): EPEVTQTPSHQVTQMGQEVILRCVPISNHLYFYWYRQILGQKVEFLVSFYNNEISEKSEIFDDQFSVERPDGSNFTLKIRSTKLEDSAMYFCASSTGLNTEAFFGQGTRLTVV.